Following are 32 T cell receptor beta chains from one sample sequenced in a study of Graves' ophthalmopathy and Graves' hyperthyroidism (dated by TCRdb to 2017 to 2018). The sequencer listed for this sample is Illumina HiSeq 2000. For repertoire sequencing, TCR beta CDR3 regions were amplified from RNA transcripts. The first round was an RT-PCR using HTBI primers with the Qiagen OneStep RT-PCR kit, and this first round was followed by a second-round multiplex PCR, then size selection and purification. TCRdb ran its own pipeline on the public reads, namely fastp trimming at Q25 and MiXCR clone calling, and kept in-frame beta chains. Rows are unified per CDR3 protein, each entry keeping the most common DNA and genes. This sample is represented by approximately 380,000 distinct CDR3 sequences; 20% to 25% of them were singletons. The ten largest clonotypes hold roughly 3.2% of the sample. Sequenced material: peripheral blood. The receptors originated from a woman younger than 35 with stable Graves' hyperthyroidism. Donor details come from another sample of the same person, matched by shared clones.

Many counts were recorded for this clonotype. The rearrangement links TRBV4-1 to TRBJ2-7; D not certain. Germline-derived CDR1 and CDR2 are MGHRA and YSYEKL. CDR3 length: 14 residues. V was pared by 1 base and J by 7 bases, with 14 bases between. The CDR3 DNA follows: TGCGCCAGCAGCCAAGTTATCGGGTATGGAGAGCAGTACTTC. Protein sequence: CASSQVIGYGEQYF.

Only a few counts were recorded for this clonotype. The chain has TRBV28 and TRBJ1-2; maybe TRBD1 (5 bases). The CDR3 runs 16 residues. Trimming left V 5 bases short and J 1 base short, with 17 bases between. Germline CDR1 is MDHEN and CDR2 is SYDVKM. The CDR3 nucleotides read TGTGCCAGCAGTCCCGGGACCGGCCATTTTAACTATGGCTACACCTTC. This gives the protein CASSPGTGHFNYGYTF.

This clonotype was recorded at least ten times. This chain joins TRBV28 and TRBJ1-2; the D is unclear. V lost 6 bases and J lost 4, with 9 bases in between. Germline values: CDR1 MDHEN, CDR2 SYDVKM. This CDR3 has 12 amino acids. CDR3 DNA sequence: TGTGCCAGCAGAGAGGGCGGCTATGGCTACACCTTC. It is translated as CASREGGYGYTF.

Comments on this clonotype: Given a much more abundant clone one base away, this may be a read error. The chain employs TRBV27 and TRBJ1-2; D gene unclear. Germline V lookup: CDR1 MNHEY, CDR2 SMNVEV (reference sequence). This CDR3 is 15 amino acids long. In DNA, the CDR3 is TGTGCCTGCAGTTCGCTATCCGGGGTCTTCTATGGCTACACCTTC. It translates to CACSSLSGVFYGYTF.

This clonotype has a single count. This chain joins TRBV20-1 and TRBJ1-6, with 12 bases fitting TRBD1. CDR1 is DFQATT and CDR2 is SNEGSKA in the germline V gene (reference sequence). The CDR3 extends over 16 amino acids. V shed 0 bases and J 9 bases; nucleotides not matched to a gene: 6. CDR3 loop: CSARDRGQGARSPLHF. In DNA form, the CDR3 reads TGCAGTGCTAGAGATCGGGGACAGGGGGCCCGTTCACCCCTCCACTTT.

The sample holds many counts of this clonotype. The genes are TRBV6-2 or TRBV6-3 and TRBJ2-7; the D is unclear. Trimming pared 0 bases from V and 1 base from J, leaving 13 bases between. The length of the CDR3 is 16 residues. Germline CDR1 reads MNHEY; CDR2 reads SVGEGT. CDR3 loop: CASSYSVEEISYEQYF. CDR3 DNA: TGTGCCAGCAGTTACTCGGTCGAGGAAATTTCCTACGAGCAGTACTTC.

A few counts support this clonotype. This may come from a read error, since a much larger clone is one base off. CDR3 sequence reads: CASSFRASGILLQETKYF. The CDR3 DNA sequence: TGTGCCAGCAGTTTTAGGGCTAGCGGGATCCTCCTCCAAGAGACCAAGTACTTC. The V gene is TRBV27, the J gene TRBJ2-5; 9 bases fit TRBD2. Germline values: CDR1 MNHEY, CDR2 SMNVEV (reference sequence). The CDR3 has 18 amino acids.

This clonotype showed up many times. V is TRBV11-2 and J is TRBJ2-7; a weak D match, TRBD1 (5 bases). Germline V gives CDR1 SGHAT, CDR2 FQNNGV. The CDR3 consists of 14 residues. V dropped 6 bases and J dropped 4 bases, with 16 bases sitting between them. The DNA of the CDR3 is TGTGCCAGCAGTCAGGGAAGACACGATTACGAGCAGTACTTC. This codes for CASSQGRHDYEQYF.

About this clonotype itself: Since a much larger clone is just one base distant, this may be a read error. V usage is TRBV9 and J usage is TRBJ1-2; 7 bases line up with TRBD1. Germline values: CDR1 SGDLS, CDR2 YYNGEE. CDR3 length equals 14 residues. The junction had 7 bases not matched to a gene; V was cut back by 4 bases and J by 4 bases. The CDR3 here is CASSPDRTSYGYTF. In nucleotides, the CDR3 is TGTGCCAGCAGCCCGGACAGGACTAGCTATGGCTACACCTTC.

This clonotype was counted many times. V and J are TRBV25-1 and TRBJ1-1; the D is unclear. From germline, CDR1 is MGHDK and CDR2 SYGVNS. This CDR3 is 13 amino acids long. V lost 9 bases to trimming and J lost 2 bases, with 13 bases between them. CDR3 DNA sequence: TGTGCCAGTATGACCGCAGTCAACACTGAAGCTTTCTTT. It yields the protein CASMTAVNTEAFF. Based on the CDR3 plus reference TRBV25-1 and TRBJ1-1, the full variable domain is EADIYQTPRYLVIGTGKKITLECSQTMGHDKMYWYQQDPGMELHLIHYSYGVNSTEKGDLSSESTVSRIRTEHFPLTLESARPSHTSQYLCASMTAVNTEAFFGQGTRLTVV.

This clonotype has at least ten counts. The chain employs TRBV6-5 and TRBJ2-7, with 9 bases fitting TRBD1. The length of the CDR3 is 14 residues. CDR1 and CDR2 (germline): MNHEY, SVGAGI. J lost 2 bases, V lost 5 bases, and 4 bases had no gene match. This CDR3 reads CASSPGTGPYEQYF. The CDR3 DNA reads as TGTGCCAGCAGTCCCGGGACAGGGCCCTACGAGCAGTACTTC.

This clonotype showed up many times. The chain carries TRBV6-2 or TRBV6-3 and TRBJ2-6; 10 positions match TRBD1. The CDR3 sequence is 18 residues long. Trimming removed 7 bases from V and 0 bases from J; junction bases left unmatched: 9. The germline gives CDR1 MNHEY, CDR2 SVGEGT. CDR3 bases: TGTGCCAGCATCAGATGGACAGGGGGACTCTCTGGGGCCAACGTCCTGACTTTC. Translated, it gives CASIRWTGGLSGANVLTF.

V and J are TRBV20-1 and TRBJ2-5; D possibly corresponds to TRBD1 (5 bases). CDR1 and CDR2 (germline): DFQATT, SNEGSKA (reference sequence). The CDR3 has 14 amino acids. V gave up 6 bases and J gave up 0 bases, with 14 bases separating them. The CDR3 region has the DNA TGCAGTGCCATCCCGGCAGGGAACCAAGAGACCCAGTACTTC. The encoded protein is CSAIPAGNQETQYF.

This chain joins TRBV11-2 and TRBJ2-4, with TRBD1 matching over 9 bases. The germline V gene encodes CDR1 SGHAT and CDR2 FQNNGV. The CDR3 length is 18 residues. Trimming cost V 5 bases and J 2 bases; bases outside gene matches: 13. Here the CDR3 DNA reads TGTGCCAGCAGCCATCGGGACAGGGCCAGAGGTTCCAAAAACATTCAGTACTTC. Encoded protein: CASSHRDRARGSKNIQYF.

This clonotype showed up many times. The V and J genes are TRBV27 and TRBJ2-7; unclear D gene. Germline values: CDR1 MNHEY, CDR2 SMNVEV (reference sequence). The CDR3 has 12 residues. Trimming removed 5 bases at V and 3 bases at J, with 8 bases between. The CDR3 nucleotides are TGTGCCAGCAGTGACCTAAACTACGAGCAGTACTTC. Amino acids: CASSDLNYEQYF.

The table lists this clonotype with many counts. The V gene is TRBV25-1, the J gene TRBJ2-5; D is possibly TRBD1 (6 bases). The germline CDR1 and CDR2 sequences are MGHDK and SYGVNS. V lost 4 bases, J lost 2 bases, and 8 bases lay in between. CDR3 length: 13 amino acids. This CDR3 reads CASSGGQQETQYF. For the CDR3, the DNA is TGTGCCAGCAGTGGGGGGCAACAAGAGACCCAGTACTTC.

The V gene is TRBV2, the J gene TRBJ1-6, with 9 bases lining up with TRBD1. The V segment lost 8 bases and the J segment 9 bases; nucleotides outside the gene matches: 8. The CDR3 sequence is 14 residues long. Germline lookup yields CDR1 SNHLY and CDR2 FYNNEI. The chain's CDR3 is CASGQTGQGSPLHF. The CDR3 nucleotides read TGTGCCAGCGGTCAAACGGGACAGGGTTCACCCCTCCACTTT.

This clonotype was seen ten or more times. CDR3 sequence reads: CATRDNRGNTEAFF. CDR3 sequence (DNA): TGTGCCACCAGAGACAACAGGGGGAACACTGAAGCTTTCTTT. The chain couples TRBV24-1 to TRBJ1-1; TRBD1 matches 7 bases. Losses at the gene ends were 7 bases for V and 1 base for J; bases not matched to a gene: 5. The CDR3 has 14 residues. Germline V gives CDR1 KGHDR, CDR2 SFDVKD.

This clonotype was detected many times. The rearrangement joins TRBV12-3 or TRBV12-4 to TRBJ2-5; 7 nucleotides line up with TRBD2. Germline trimming cut 6 bases from V and 7 bases from J; bases unmatched to any gene: 8. This CDR3 has 13 residues. The CDR3: CASSLGLKGTQYF. Here the CDR3 DNA reads TGTGCCAGCAGCTTGGGACTAAAGGGGACCCAGTACTTC.

At least ten counts were recorded for this clonotype. CDR3 coding DNA: TGTGCCAGCAGCCAACCGACAGGGGAGAACACTGAAGCTTTCTTT. Protein product: CASSQPTGENTEAFF. The chain carries TRBV13 and TRBJ1-1; TRBD1 aligns across 8 bases. CDR3 length equals 15 residues. Germline trimming cut 5 bases from V and 1 base from J; bases unmatched to any gene: 6. CDR1 and CDR2 (germline): PRHDT, FYEKMQ (reference sequence).

This clonotype was detected many times. The CDR3 coding sequence is TGTGCCAGCAGTTACTATAGGGGCCCTAGCACAGATACGCAGTATTTT. Amino acids: CASSYYRGPSTDTQYF. The rearrangement links TRBV6-5 to TRBJ2-3; maybe TRBD1 (5 bases). Deletions cut 1 base from V and 0 bases from J, with 11 bases between. The CDR3 runs to 16 residues. Germline loops: CDR1 MNHEY, CDR2 SVGAGI.

This clonotype was seen many times. This sequence joins TRBV30 and TRBJ2-7, with 9 bases matching TRBD1. Germline V lookup: CDR1 GTSNPN, CDR2 SVGIG (reference sequence). The CDR3 is made up of 12 amino acids. V was pared by 4 bases and J by 7 bases, with 5 bases of the junction left unmatched. CDR3 protein: CAWTGTGFEQYF. The CDR3 region has the DNA TGTGCCTGGACCGGGACAGGGTTTGAGCAGTACTTC.

In its sample, this clonotype was seen many times. The V call is TRBV5-1, the J call TRBJ1-2; 10 bases fit TRBD1. The CDR3 runs 16 residues. Germline CDR1 SGHRS, CDR2 YFSETQ. The V and J ends lost 1 base and 2 bases, in that order; junction bases with no gene match: 5. This chain's CDR3 is CASSLSGTGVNYGYTF. In DNA form, the CDR3 reads TGCGCCAGCAGCTTGTCCGGGACAGGGGTGAACTATGGCTACACCTTC.

This clonotype was counted at least ten times. The rearrangement links TRBV20-1 to TRBJ2-7; TRBD2 matches 8 bases. Germline CDR1 is DFQATT and CDR2 is SNEGSKA (reference sequence). CDR3 size: 11 residues. CDR3 nucleotide sequence: TGCAGAGCGGGAGCAAGCTACGAGCAGTACTTC. This translates into CRAGASYEQYF.

There are many counts of this clonotype. The chain joins TRBV20-1 to TRBJ2-5; D is unclear. Per the germline V gene, CDR1 is DFQATT and CDR2 is SNEGSKA (reference sequence). This CDR3 comprises 14 residues. Trimming removed 4 bases from V and 1 base from J, with 13 bases in between. CDR3 amino acids: CSAMDASTQETQYF. CDR3 bases: TGCAGTGCTATGGACGCTAGTACCCAAGAGACCCAGTACTTC.

The sample holds many counts of this clonotype. This chain connects TRBV6-5 to TRBJ2-5; 8 nucleotides agree with TRBD2. The germline V gene has CDR1 MNHEY and CDR2 SVGAGI. V lost 2 bases, J lost 2 bases, and 7 bases stayed unmatched. The CDR3 runs to 16 residues. The CDR3 here is CASSYTPSGGQETQYF. CDR3 DNA sequence: TGTGCCAGCAGTTACACCCCCAGCGGGGGACAAGAGACCCAGTACTTC.

In its sample, this clonotype was seen many times. The DNA of the CDR3 is TGTGCCAGCAGCGTGGGGGAGGGCCGGAAGACCCAGTACTTC. Translation: CASSVGEGRKTQYF. This chain uses TRBV9 with TRBJ2-5; 7 bases are shared with TRBD2. The germline gives CDR1 SGDLS, CDR2 YYNGEE. The CDR3 spans 14 residues. V shed 2 bases and J 6 bases; nucleotides not matched to a gene: 7.

This clonotype was observed at least ten times. The V and J genes are TRBV6-1 and TRBJ2-5; no definite D call. Trimming shortened V by 5 bases and J by 5 bases, and 9 bases separated the two germline ends. The CDR3 runs to 12 residues. Germline CDR1 and CDR2: MNHNS and SASEGT. This CDR3 is CASSNYMETQYF. Here the CDR3 DNA reads TGTGCCAGCAGTAACTATATGGAGACCCAGTACTTC.

This clonotype was counted ten times or more. V is TRBV6-1 and J is TRBJ1-1; D unclear. The V gene's germline CDR1 is MNHNS and CDR2 SASEGT. The CDR3 consists of 13 residues. Trimming removed 4 bases from V and 3 bases from J, with 9 bases in between. CDR3 protein: CASSGGRDTEAFF. As DNA, the CDR3 is TGTGCCAGCAGTGGAGGGAGGGACACTGAAGCTTTCTTT.

There are many counts of this clonotype. The genes are TRBV6-2 or TRBV6-3 and TRBJ2-5; 8 bases fit TRBD2. Per germline, CDR1 MNHEY and CDR2 SVGEGT. With 0 bases clipped from V and 1 base from J, the junction kept 1 base outside the gene matches. The CDR3 covers 15 residues. In DNA, the CDR3 is TGTGCCAGCAGTTACTCCGGACTAGCCCAAGAGACCCAGTACTTC. Translation gives CASSYSGLAQETQYF.

This clonotype came up a few times. The junction departs from germline at one end; a sequencing error may be responsible. The V and J genes are TRBV7-6 and TRBJ2-1; the match to TRBD2 covers 12 bases. Germline V lookup: CDR1 SGHVS, CDR2 FNYEAQ. The CDR3 totals 18 residues. The CDR3 sequence: CASSLAGGGLAGYNEKFF. CDR3 nucleotide sequence: TGTGCCAGCAGCTTAGCGGGTGGGGGACTAGCGGGCTACAATGAGAAGTTCTTC.

In the case of this clonotype: A much larger clone is a single base away; this may be a read error. This chain uses TRBV19 with TRBJ2-7; D is unclear. Germline CDR1 and CDR2: LNHDA and SQIVND (reference sequence). The CDR3 is made up of 12 amino acids. Here the CDR3 DNA reads TGTGCCAGTTCTCCCCCTCTCAGGACCTGGGACGTC. Amino acid sequence: CASSPPLRTWDV.